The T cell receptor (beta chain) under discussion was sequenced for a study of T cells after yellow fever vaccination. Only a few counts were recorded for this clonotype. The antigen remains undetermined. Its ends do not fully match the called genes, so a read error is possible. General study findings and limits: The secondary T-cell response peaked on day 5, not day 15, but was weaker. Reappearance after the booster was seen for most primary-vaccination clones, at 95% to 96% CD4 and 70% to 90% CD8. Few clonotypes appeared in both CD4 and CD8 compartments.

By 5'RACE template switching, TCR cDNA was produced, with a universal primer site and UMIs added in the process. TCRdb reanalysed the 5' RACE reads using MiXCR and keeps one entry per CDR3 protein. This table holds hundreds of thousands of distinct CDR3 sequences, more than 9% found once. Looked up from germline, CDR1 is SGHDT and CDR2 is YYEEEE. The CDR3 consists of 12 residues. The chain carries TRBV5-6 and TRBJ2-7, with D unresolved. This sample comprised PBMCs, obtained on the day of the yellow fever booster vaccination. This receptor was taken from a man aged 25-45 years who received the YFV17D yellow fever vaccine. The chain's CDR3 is CASSLANAGTLF. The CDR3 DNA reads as TGTGCCAGCAGCTTGGCCAACGCAGGCACCTTATTC.